These 32 T cell receptor beta chains came from one sample sequenced in a study of memory CD4+ T cells and cytomegalovirus serostatus. The data were produced by immunoSEQ multiplex PCR, yet TCRdb's version contains in-frame clones alone and is incomplete. The sample records some 30,000 clones, approximately 76% being singletons. The sort gate was single viable CD3+CD4+CD8-CD45RO+ cells for memory CD4+ T cells. The sequencing input was memory CD4+ T cells from blood. The receptors come from an adult in good health and CMV-seronegative. Some clones in this sample may be carry-over from other donors' samples.

The chain combines TRBV28 with TRBJ2-5; D call uncertain. V was clipped by 3 bases and J by 3 bases, with 20 bases between them. Germline CDR1 reads MDHEN; CDR2 reads SYDVKM. CDR3 length: 17 amino acids. The CDR3 here is CASSLVDPGQRKETQYF. CDR3 nucleotide sequence: TGTGCCAGCAGTTTGGTGGACCCCGGGCAAAGAAAAGAGACCCAGTACTTC.

This clone has a handful of counts. The chain carries TRBV18 and TRBJ1-3; the match to TRBD1 covers 9 bases. V lost 4 bases, J lost 1 base, and 2 bases stayed unmatched. The CDR3 contains 15 residues. Germline V gene sequence: CDR1 KGHSH, CDR2 LQKENI. The CDR3 DNA sequence: TGTGCCAGCTCACGAGACAGGGGGTCTGGAAACACCATATATTTT. Amino acids: CASSRDRGSGNTIYF.

A few counts support this clone. The chain carries TRBV7-8 and TRBJ2-7, with TRBD1 as a possible D gene (6 bases). The CDR3 runs 16 residues. V lost 5 bases, J lost 3 bases, and 20 bases lay in between. Germline V lookup: CDR1 SGHVS, CDR2 FQNEAQ. The CDR3, as DNA: TGTGCCAGCAGCCCGTACAGGGTTAATAATGGCTACGAGCAGTACTTC. It yields the protein CASSPYRVNNGYEQYF.

This clone was seen once. This sequence joins TRBV5-6 and TRBJ2-2; D call uncertain. Germline assignment: CDR1 SGHDT and CDR2 YYEEEE. This CDR3 comprises 16 residues. Trimming removed 4 bases from V and 4 bases from J, with 17 bases in between. The CDR3: CASSPWSPAATGELFF. Written as DNA, the CDR3 is TGTGCCAGCAGCCCCTGGTCACCAGCAGCCACCGGGGAGCTGTTTTTT.

J is TRBJ2-1 and V is TRBV19; a weak D match, TRBD2 (6 bases). V shed 7 bases and J shed 5 bases, with 21 bases lying between them. This CDR3 has 16 residues. Germline V gene sequence: CDR1 LNHDA, CDR2 SQIVND (reference sequence). The CDR3 loop reads CASTPNPGGSNNEQFF. CDR3 coding DNA: TGTGCCAGTACCCCAAACCCCGGGGGTTCGAACAATGAGCAGTTCTTC.

The chain joins TRBV7-3 to TRBJ2-3; 9 positions agree with TRBD2. CDR1 is SGHTA and CDR2 is FQGTGA in the germline V gene. The CDR3 has 16 residues. The V segment lost 1 base and the J segment 3 bases; nucleotides outside the gene matches: 5. CDR3 loop: CASSLMGGGATDTQYF. The CDR3 DNA sequence: TGTGCCAGCAGCTTAATGGGCGGGGGGGCGACAGATACGCAGTATTTT.

The CDR3 sequence is CASSPGVRFPGYTF. DNA for the CDR3: TGTGCCAGCAGTCCGGGTGTCAGGTTCCCTGGCTACACCTTC. The rearrangement joins TRBV28 to TRBJ1-2, with no clear D. V was shortened by 5 bases and J by 7 bases, with 17 bases between the two germline ends. Germline V CDR1 and CDR2: MDHEN, SYDVKM. This CDR3 comprises 14 residues.

The CDR3 here is CASSLAGWSTEAFF. In nucleotides, the CDR3 is TGCGCCAGCAGCTTGGCAGGGTGGAGCACTGAAGCTTTCTTT. The chain has TRBV5-1 and TRBJ1-1; possible D gene TRBD1, 5 bases. V lost 0 bases, J lost 4 bases, and 10 bases lay in between. This CDR3 has 14 residues. Germline V gene lookup returns CDR1 SGHRS and CDR2 YFSETQ.

This chain uses TRBV7-9 with TRBJ1-4; TRBD1 might be the D (5 bases). The V gene lost 0 bases and the J gene lost 4 bases, with 9 bases spanning the gap. This CDR3 region has 15 residues. CDR1 and CDR2 from the germline V gene are SEHNR and FQNEAQ (reference sequence). As DNA, the CDR3 is TGTGCCAGCAGCTTAGCCCAGGGTCTTAATGAAAAACTGTTTTTT. This encodes CASSLAQGLNEKLFF.

J is TRBJ2-1 and V is TRBV7-3, with D perhaps given as TRBD1 or TRBD2 (5 bases each). The CDR3 runs to 13 residues. The germline V gene encodes CDR1 SGHTA and CDR2 FQGTGA. Trimming stripped 3 bases from V and 7 bases from J, with 10 bases between. The CDR3 loop reads CASSLSGANEQFF. The CDR3 coding sequence is TGTGCCAGCAGCTTGTCCGGGGCAAATGAGCAGTTCTTC.

This clone qualifies as medium-sized (0.01 to 0.1%). The sample has other DNA sequences that encode this CDR3 too. The chain combines TRBV2 with TRBJ2-3; D call uncertain. Germline assignment: CDR1 SNHLY and CDR2 FYNNEI. The CDR3 spans 11 residues. The V end lost 4 bases, the J end lost 5 bases, and 4 bases lay between the germline ends. CDR3 coding DNA: TGTGCCAGCAGTGTAGGAGATACGCAGTATTTT. Protein sequence: CASSVGDTQYF.

The V gene is TRBV6-5, the J gene TRBJ2-1; either TRBD1 or TRBD2 may fit D (6 bases each). The CDR3 length is 15 residues. V was trimmed by 6 bases and J by 1 base, leaving 13 bases between them. Germline V gives CDR1 MNHEY, CDR2 SVGAGI. The CDR3 reads CASSPRGRSYNEQFF. CDR3 DNA sequence: TGTGCCAGCAGCCCGAGGGGGAGGTCCTACAATGAGCAGTTCTTC.

The chain recombines TRBV6-6 with TRBJ1-2; 9 bases match TRBD1. This CDR3 has 14 residues. The V gene end was trimmed by 6 bases and the J gene end by 4 bases; junction bases not matched to a gene: 6. Germline V CDR1 and CDR2: MNHNY, SVGAGI (reference sequence). The CDR3 DNA follows: TGTGCCAGCAGCGGGACAGGGAGTCCCTATGGCTACACCTTC. This gives the protein CASSGTGSPYGYTF.

This rearrangement joins TRBV19 to TRBJ1-1; D unresolved. This CDR3 has 12 amino acids. Germline values: CDR1 LNHDA, CDR2 SQIVND (reference sequence). V gave up 4 bases and J gave up 9 bases, with 12 bases separating them. For the CDR3, the DNA is TGTGCCAGTAGTAGCCTCGGTCAGAAAGCTTTCTTT. It is translated as CASSSLGQKAFF.

This chain uses TRBV9 with TRBJ2-1, with D possibly called TRBD1 or TRBD2 (5 bases each). The V end was cut by 5 bases, the J end by 2 bases, with 14 bases between. This CDR3 contains 15 residues. Per germline, CDR1 SGDLS and CDR2 YYNGEE. CDR3 in amino acids: CASSPRDRTYNEQFF. The CDR3 region has the DNA TGTGCCAGCAGTCCAAGGGACCGCACCTACAATGAGCAGTTCTTC.

This chain connects TRBV6-1 to TRBJ2-7; possibly TRBD2 for D (5 bases). Germline V gene data show CDR1 as MNHNS and CDR2 as SASEGT. This CDR3 has 15 amino acids. The V gene lost 10 bases and the J gene lost 0 bases, with 19 bases spanning the gap. Here the CDR3 DNA reads TGTGCCACCTCTCCGCGCCGGGGTAGCTCCTACGAGCAGTACTTC. Amino acids: CATSPRRGSSYEQYF.

The V gene is TRBV2, the J gene TRBJ2-1; D is unresolved. The CDR3 has 13 amino acids. Deletions cut 1 base from V and 4 bases from J, with 5 bases between. Germline V gives CDR1 SNHLY, CDR2 FYNNEI. The chain's CDR3 is CASSEGPYNEQFF. Here the CDR3 DNA reads TGTGCCAGCAGTGAAGGACCTTACAATGAGCAGTTCTTC.

This rearrangement joins TRBV6-1 to TRBJ2-5; D remains unclear. V was shortened by 0 bases and J by 1 base, with 21 bases between the two germline ends. This CDR3 has 19 residues. Per the germline V gene, CDR1 is MNHNS and CDR2 is SASEGT. For the CDR3, the DNA is TGTGCCAGCAGTGAAGCGATGGATGGGCCAGCACCCCTCCAAGAGACCCAGTACTTC. It codes for CASSEAMDGPAPLQETQYF.

This clone was counted once. This sequence joins TRBV6-5 and TRBJ1-1; no definite D call. CDR3 size: 13 residues. Trimming removed 2 bases from V and 1 base from J, with 5 bases in between. The V gene's germline CDR1 is MNHEY and CDR2 SVGAGI. CDR3 bases: TGTGCCAGCAGTTACCGAGGGAACACTGAAGCTTTCTTT. As protein: CASSYRGNTEAFF.

The chain couples TRBV7-2 to TRBJ1-1; 10 bases match TRBD1. CDR1 is SGHTA, CDR2 FQGNSA, per germline. J was trimmed by 3 bases and V by 5 bases; bases with no gene match: 6. CDR3 length: 15 amino acids. CDR3 loop: CASSARTGGDTEAFF. CDR3 DNA: TGTGCCAGCAGCGCCCGGACAGGGGGTGACACTGAAGCTTTCTTT.

The chain is built from TRBV5-4 and TRBJ2-7; 10 bases align to TRBD2. CDR3 size: 15 residues. V shed 4 bases and J 6 bases; nucleotides not matched to a gene: 10. Germline CDR1 is SGHNT and CDR2 is YYREEE (reference sequence). The CDR3 sequence: CASSHLSGGAGEQYF. Here the CDR3 DNA reads TGTGCCAGCAGCCATCTGAGCGGGGGGGCGGGCGAGCAGTACTTC.

The chain joins TRBV18 to TRBJ2-1; TRBD2 is a possible D gene (5 bases). Germline V lookup: CDR1 KGHSH, CDR2 LQKENI. This CDR3 is built from 16 residues. V was trimmed by 0 bases and J by 4 bases, leaving 13 bases between them. CDR3 bases: TGTGCCAGCTCACCACCGGTCCTAGCTGGTTACAATGAGCAGTTCTTC. It is translated as CASSPPVLAGYNEQFF.

This clone was counted between two and nine times. This chain joins TRBV29-1 and TRBJ2-1; 13 nucleotides agree with TRBD2. With V trimmed by 7 bases and J by 9 bases, 12 bases remained unmatched. Germline values: CDR1 SQVTM, CDR2 ANQGSEA. This CDR3 is 15 amino acids long. The CDR3 sequence is CSASTSGGAHGEQFF. DNA of the CDR3: TGCAGCGCCAGCACTAGCGGGGGGGCCCACGGTGAGCAGTTCTTC.

The sample holds one count of this clone. This chain uses TRBV5-1 with TRBJ1-2, with 7 nucleotides matching TRBD1. This CDR3 is 14 amino acids long. Germline trimming cut 3 bases from V and 6 bases from J; bases unmatched to any gene: 8. The germline V gene encodes CDR1 SGHRS and CDR2 YFSETQ. CDR3 amino acids: CASSSGQATDGYTF. CDR3 sequence (DNA): TGCGCCAGCAGCTCCGGACAGGCTACTGATGGCTACACCTTC.

This clone has more than one count but fewer than ten. The rearrangement links TRBV7-9 to TRBJ2-1; unclear D gene. In germline, CDR1 is SEHNR, CDR2 FQNEAQ (reference sequence). CDR3 length: 12 amino acids. The ends were cut back, 5 bases at V and 5 bases at J, with 7 bases in the middle. The CDR3, as DNA: TGTGCCAGCAGCCCTTGGGACAATGAGCAGTTCTTC. It yields the protein CASSPWDNEQFF.

The chain joins TRBV18 to TRBJ2-7; 9 positions agree with TRBD1. Losses at the gene ends were 0 bases for V and 3 bases for J; bases not matched to a gene: 3. The CDR3 has 15 residues. Germline V gives CDR1 KGHSH, CDR2 LQKENI. The CDR3: CASSPPGQGHYEQYF. The CDR3 DNA follows: TGTGCCAGCTCACCACCGGGACAGGGTCACTACGAGCAGTACTTC.

The V gene is TRBV5-4, the J gene TRBJ1-2; the match to TRBD1 covers 7 bases. Per the germline V gene, CDR1 is SGHNT and CDR2 is YYREEE (reference sequence). The CDR3 is made up of 14 amino acids. V was clipped by 2 bases and J by 8 bases; unmatched bases: 9. CDR3 region: CASSFLQGSEGYTF. The CDR3 coding sequence is TGTGCCAGCAGCTTCTTACAGGGGAGCGAGGGCTACACCTTC.

The rearrangement links TRBV27 to TRBJ2-7, with 11 bases aligning to TRBD1. The germline CDR1 and CDR2 sequences are MNHEY and SMNVEV (reference sequence). The trim removed 6 bases at V and 4 bases at J, leaving 8 bases unmatched. This CDR3 has 15 residues. CDR3: CASRRSGTGGYEQYF. The CDR3 DNA is TGTGCCAGCAGGCGCTCCGGGACAGGGGGTTACGAGCAGTACTTC.

This clone was observed once. The chain recombines TRBV5-1 with TRBJ2-5; D might be TRBD1 (6 bases). The ends were cut back, 0 bases at V and 6 bases at J, with 15 bases in the middle. The CDR3 is 15 amino acids. Per the germline V gene, CDR1 is SGHRS and CDR2 is YFSETQ. CDR3 sequence (DNA): TGCGCCAGCAGCTTGGTCCCCGGACAGAGTAAGACCCAGTACTTC. As protein: CASSLVPGQSKTQYF.

The rearrangement links TRBV30 to TRBJ1-4, with TRBD1 matching over 8 bases. The CDR3 is made up of 13 amino acids. Germline CDR1 and CDR2: GTSNPN and SVGIG (reference sequence). V dropped 3 bases and J dropped 8; count of bases not matched to a gene: 5. The CDR3 DNA sequence: TGTGCCTGGAGGGACAGGGTGGCGGAAAAACTGTTTTTT. Protein: CAWRDRVAEKLFF.

The chain uses TRBV5-6 and TRBJ1-2; 8 bases map to TRBD1. CDR1 and CDR2 from the germline V gene are SGHDT and YYEEEE. There are 15 residues in the CDR3. J gave up 8 bases and V 4 bases, and 13 bases lay outside the gene matches. CDR3 protein: CASSMRTGRQGGYTF. CDR3 in DNA: TGTGCCAGCAGCATGAGGACAGGGCGGCAGGGGGGCTACACCTTC. Filled out from reference TRBV5-6 and TRBJ1-2, the complete variable domain reads DAGVTQSPTHLIKTRGQQVTLRCSPKSGHDTVSWYQQALGQGPQFIFQYYEEEERQRGNFPDRFSGHQFPNYSSELNVNALLLGDSALYLCASSMRTGRQGGYTFGSGTRLTVV.

This rearrangement joins TRBV19 to TRBJ1-5; TRBD1 aligns across 7 bases. CDR3 length: 13 residues. CDR1 is LNHDA and CDR2 is SQIVND in the germline V gene (reference sequence). The ends lost 6 bases at V and 6 bases at J; junction bases unmatched: 5. CDR3 bases: TGTGCCAGTAGCAAACAGGGGTTTCAGCCCCAGCATTTT. Translating gives CASSKQGFQPQHF.